These 30 T cell receptor beta chains were all obtained from the same sample, sequenced in a study of shared clonotypes between healthy human individuals. TCRdb keeps only in-frame clones here, not all; method: immunoSEQ multiplex PCR. The repertoire includes hundreds of thousands of clones, roughly 73% of them detected once, and roughly 2% sits in the top ten. Sequencing was performed on memory CD4+ T cells sorted from blood. Regarding subset: CD45RA-negative fraction. All receptors come from a woman aged 25 to 39 in good health.

The sample holds one count of this clone. This chain joins TRBV28 and TRBJ2-5, with D perhaps matching TRBD2 (6 bases). V shed 2 bases and J shed 5 bases, with 9 bases lying between them. Germline loops: CDR1 MDHEN, CDR2 SYDVKM. This CDR3 comprises 13 residues. CDR3 residues: CASSLVAAETQYF. The DNA for the CDR3 is TGTGCCAGCAGTTTAGTAGCGGCGGAGACCCAGTACTTC.

The V call is TRBV28, the J call TRBJ1-5, with a tentative D call TRBD1 (5 bases). This CDR3 has 18 amino acids. V lost 5 bases, J lost 2 bases, and 22 bases lay in between. The germline V gene encodes CDR1 MDHEN and CDR2 SYDVKM. Here the CDR3 DNA reads TGTGCCAGCAGTACCGGGGGTTCACTCAGTTTCGGCAATCAGCCCCAGCATTTT. It yields the protein CASSTGGSLSFGNQPQHF.

The chain couples TRBV28 to TRBJ1-1, with D possibly matching TRBD1 (6 bases). This CDR3 contains 11 residues. Trimming removed 8 bases from V and 9 bases from J, with 13 bases in between. Germline V gene data show CDR1 as MDHEN and CDR2 as SYDVKM. The CDR3 here is CASQGGYQAFF. As DNA, the CDR3 is TGTGCCAGCCAAGGGGGGTATCAAGCTTTCTTT.

This chain links TRBV19 with TRBJ1-1; a possible D gene is TRBD1 (5 bases). Germline CDR1 reads LNHDA; CDR2 reads SQIVND (reference sequence). V dropped 3 bases and J dropped 0 bases, with 11 bases sitting between them. The CDR3 loop spans 15 amino acids. Here the CDR3 reads CASSMSSGMNTEAFF. The CDR3 DNA reads as TGTGCCAGTAGTATGAGCTCAGGGATGAACACTGAAGCTTTCTTT.

The gene calls are TRBV5-1 and TRBJ2-3, with D perhaps matching TRBD1 or TRBD2 (5 bases each). Trimming pared 5 bases from V and 1 base from J, leaving 8 bases between. CDR1 is SGHRS, CDR2 YFSETQ, per germline. The CDR3 runs 13 residues. CDR3 residues: CASSRGRTDTQYF. CDR3 in DNA: TGCGCCAGCAGTCGGGGCCGCACAGATACGCAGTATTTT.

This clone has more than one count but fewer than ten. The chain is built from TRBV28 and TRBJ2-2; 13 nucleotides align to TRBD2. This CDR3 is built from 16 residues. Germline loops: CDR1 MDHEN, CDR2 SYDVKM. The V gene end was trimmed by 5 bases and the J gene end by 7 bases; junction bases not matched to a gene: 7. CDR3 bases: TGTGCCAGCAGTACTAGCGGGAGGGCCGGTGGCGGGGAGCTGTTTTTT. It yields the protein CASSTSGRAGGGELFF.

In this sample, this clone turned up many times. The CDR3 DNA reads as TGTGCCAGCAGCTTAATGGGGGGCACCGGGGAGCTGTTTTTT. It translates to CASSLMGGTGELFF. This rearrangement joins TRBV11-3 to TRBJ2-2; possibly TRBD2 for D (6 bases). The CDR3 extends over 14 amino acids. Germline CDR1 SGHNT, CDR2 YENEEA. V lost 2 bases and J lost 4, with 8 bases in between.

The chain recombines TRBV2 with TRBJ1-5, with D unclear. The V end was cut by 1 base, the J end by 4 bases, with 8 bases between. Germline V gene data show CDR1 as SNHLY and CDR2 as FYNNEI. This CDR3 has 14 residues. This CDR3 reads CASSEGLRNQPQHF. CDR3 nucleotide sequence: TGTGCCAGCAGTGAAGGTCTGAGGAATCAGCCCCAGCATTTT.

This rearrangement joins TRBV5-1 to TRBJ2-5, with 8 positions matching TRBD2. The CDR3 is made up of 14 amino acids. Trimming removed 2 bases from V and 1 base from J; junction bases left unmatched: 1. CDR1 SGHRS and CDR2 YFSETQ come from the germline V gene. CDR3 sequence reads: CASSFREGQETQYF. CDR3 bases: TGCGCCAGCAGCTTTCGGGAGGGCCAAGAGACCCAGTACTTC.

The chain uses TRBV19 and TRBJ2-7; 10 bases are shared with TRBD2. The CDR3 is made up of 15 amino acids. The germline V gene has CDR1 LNHDA and CDR2 SQIVND (reference sequence). V lost 5 bases to trimming and J lost 4 bases; unmatched junction nucleotides: 8. The CDR3 region has the DNA TGTGCCAGTAGTCCCGGACTAGCGGTCTTTTACGAGCAGTACTTC. Translation gives CASSPGLAVFYEQYF.

This clone has just a few counts. The chain combines TRBV7-9 with TRBJ1-4, with D uncertain. This CDR3 comprises 15 residues. The germline CDR1 and CDR2 sequences are SEHNR and FQNEAQ (reference sequence). Trimming cost V 8 bases and J 8 bases, with 21 bases left between them. The CDR3 DNA reads TGTGCCAGCTGTGCCTCAACCAACCCGGGCGAAAAACTGTTTTTT. This codes for CASCASTNPGEKLFF.

This sequence joins TRBV5-4 and TRBJ2-5, with TRBD2 as a possible D gene (6 bases). Germline V CDR1 and CDR2: SGHNT, YYREEE (reference sequence). The V end was cut by 1 base, the J end by 5 bases, with 18 bases between. CDR3 length equals 16 residues. DNA for the CDR3: TGTGCCAGCAGCTTGCTAAGCGGGCCCAAGAGGGAGACCCAGTACTTC. It codes for CASSLLSGPKRETQYF.

The chain uses TRBV4-1 and TRBJ2-4, with D perhaps TRBD2 (6 bases). In germline, CDR1 is MGHRA, CDR2 YSYEKL. The CDR3 consists of 18 residues. With 0 bases removed from V and 6 bases from J, the gap between germline ends came to 21 bases. CDR3 amino acids: CASSQDSPGVPSGNIQYF. CDR3 nucleotides: TGCGCCAGCAGCCAAGACTCGCCGGGGGTACCCTCGGGAAACATTCAGTACTTC.

The gene calls are TRBV19 and TRBJ1-1; D unresolved. V shed 4 bases and J shed 3 bases, with 6 bases lying between them. The CDR3 consists of 12 residues. The V gene's germline CDR1 is LNHDA and CDR2 SQIVND (reference sequence). The CDR3 is CASSNLDTEAFF. DNA for the CDR3: TGTGCCAGTAGTAATTTAGACACTGAAGCTTTCTTT.

The chain combines TRBV7-8 with TRBJ2-7, with TRBD1 matching over 9 bases. The CDR3 has 15 amino acids. Trimming cost V 5 bases and J 4 bases; bases outside gene matches: 9. The germline gives CDR1 SGHVS, CDR2 FQNEAQ. The CDR3 DNA reads as TGTGCCAGCAGCCCGACGCCCGGGACAGGGTACGAGCAGTACTTC. Its protein is CASSPTPGTGYEQYF.

Written as DNA, the CDR3 is TGTGCCAGCAGACGACAGGGGGCGAAACTCAATGAGCAGTTCTTC. Translating it yields CASRRQGAKLNEQFF. The chain joins TRBV2 to TRBJ2-1; the match to TRBD1 covers 10 bases. The V gene's germline CDR1 is SNHLY and CDR2 FYNNEI. This CDR3 region has 15 residues. The trim removed 6 bases at V and 6 bases at J, leaving 8 bases unmatched.

This clone was counted a few times. J is TRBJ2-7 and V is TRBV5-1; tentative D call: TRBD1 (7 bases). Trimming removed 6 bases from V and 7 bases from J, with 26 bases in between. Germline CDR1 is SGHRS and CDR2 is YFSETQ. This CDR3 contains 16 residues. The CDR3 is CASTNRDSLAAGEQYF. The CDR3 DNA is TGCGCCAGCACCAACAGGGACAGTTTAGCGGCGGGTGAGCAGTACTTC.

This chain uses TRBV6-5 with TRBJ2-6; D gene ambiguous. The germline gives CDR1 MNHEY, CDR2 SVGAGI. V dropped 6 bases and J dropped 0 bases, with 3 bases sitting between them. The CDR3 runs to 13 residues. The CDR3 sequence is CASRDSGANVLTF. CDR3 in DNA: TGTGCCAGCAGGGACTCTGGGGCCAACGTCCTGACTTTC.

The CDR3 loop is CASSSTWLGQVSTGELFF. The CDR3 DNA is TGTGCCAGCAGCTCAACCTGGTTAGGACAGGTTAGCACCGGGGAGCTGTTTTTT. V is TRBV27 and J is TRBJ2-2; 7 bases map to TRBD1. This CDR3 is 18 amino acids long. Unmatched junction bases numbered 17, after V lost 6 bases and J lost 4 bases. Per the germline V gene, CDR1 is MNHEY and CDR2 is SMNVEV (reference sequence).

V and J are TRBV5-1 and TRBJ1-1; 8 nucleotides match TRBD1. V shed 0 bases and J 8 bases; nucleotides not matched to a gene: 9. Germline V CDR1 and CDR2: SGHRS, YFSETQ. The CDR3 contains 15 residues. The CDR3 reads CASSLAGQGAVEAFF. The CDR3 nucleotides are TGCGCCAGCAGCTTGGCCGGGCAGGGGGCGGTGGAAGCTTTCTTT.

Notes on this clone: The sample carries other DNA sequences with the same CDR3. The rearrangement links TRBV7-6 to TRBJ1-5; D not certain. The CDR3 length is 13 residues. Germline assignment: CDR1 SGHVS and CDR2 FNYEAQ. Trimming took 8 bases from V and 0 from J, leaving 8 bases between them. Here the CDR3 DNA reads TGTGCCAGCTCCAGCAATAGCAATCAGCCCCAGCATTTT. Amino acid sequence: CASSSNSNQPQHF.

V is TRBV28 and J is TRBJ1-2, with a possible D match to TRBD1 (6 bases). The CDR3 is 13 residues long. V lost 5 bases and J 4 bases, leaving 11 bases between the germline ends. Germline V CDR1 and CDR2: MDHEN, SYDVKM. CDR3 coding DNA: TGTGCCAGCAGTCAAACAGGGCCCTATGGCTACACCTTC. Translation: CASSQTGPYGYTF.

J is TRBJ2-3 and V is TRBV11-2, with D possibly called TRBD1 or TRBD2 (5 bases each). The CDR3 is 16 amino acids. CDR1 is SGHAT, CDR2 FQNNGV, per germline. Trimming took 0 bases from V and 2 from J, leaving 12 bases between them. The CDR3 region has the DNA TGTGCCAGCAGCTTAGAGGTGGGACCTCCCACAGATACGCAGTATTTT. It encodes CASSLEVGPPTDTQYF. The full variable domain, its missing parts supplied by reference TRBV11-2 and TRBJ2-3, is EAGVAQSPRYKIIEKRQSVAFWCNPISGHATLYWYQQILGQGPKLLIQFQNNGVVDDSQLPKDRFSAERLKGVDSTLKIQPAKLEDSAVYLCASSLEVGPPTDTQYFGPGTRLTVL.

CDR3: CAWSVSSNQPQHF. The CDR3 region has the DNA TGTGCCTGGAGTGTATCCAGTAATCAGCCCCAGCATTTT. This sequence joins TRBV30 and TRBJ1-5; no clear D gene. V dropped 0 bases and J dropped 4 bases, with 7 bases sitting between them. CDR3 length: 13 residues. Germline-derived CDR1 and CDR2 are GTSNPN and SVGIG (reference sequence).

The V call is TRBV19, the J call TRBJ2-7, with unresolved D. The CDR3 runs to 14 residues. Trimming stripped 3 bases from V and 3 bases from J, with 12 bases between. Germline V gene lookup returns CDR1 LNHDA and CDR2 SQIVND (reference sequence). The CDR3 DNA reads as TGTGCCAGTAGTATGTGGTCAGCCAGCTACGAGCAGTACTTC. Its translation is CASSMWSASYEQYF.

Only a few counts were recorded for this clone. The chain recombines TRBV5-6 with TRBJ2-1; no definite D call. The germline V gene encodes CDR1 SGHDT and CDR2 YYEEEE. Trimming took 4 bases from V and 4 from J, leaving 3 bases between them. This CDR3 is 11 amino acids long. As DNA, the CDR3 is TGTGCCAGCAGCGATTACAATGAGCAGTTCTTC. This sequence encodes CASSDYNEQFF.

This chain joins TRBV6-5 and TRBJ2-2, with 9 bases aligning to TRBD2. Per germline, CDR1 MNHEY and CDR2 SVGAGI. V dropped 7 bases and J dropped 1; count of bases not matched to a gene: 1. The CDR3 has 14 residues. The CDR3 region is CASTTSGNTGELFF. The CDR3 bases are TGTGCCAGCACGACTAGCGGGAACACCGGGGAGCTGTTTTTT.

Of note for this clone: A far larger clone is only one base removed, so a read error is likely. The chain couples TRBV7-2 to TRBJ2-5; D call uncertain. The CDR3 sequence is 11 residues long. V gave up 2 bases and J gave up 4 bases, with 2 bases separating them. Germline V gene data show CDR1 as SGHTA and CDR2 as FQGNSA. The CDR3 DNA reads TGTGCCAGCAGCTTATCAGAGACCCAGTACTTC. Translated: CASSLSETQYF.

This rearrangement joins TRBV6-1 to TRBJ1-4; the D is unclear. Deletions cut 1 base from V and 3 bases from J, with 6 bases between. This CDR3 has 14 amino acids. CDR1 and CDR2 from the germline V gene are MNHNS and SASEGT. The CDR3 sequence: CASSEGTANEKLFF. The CDR3 DNA reads TGTGCCAGCAGTGAAGGGACCGCTAATGAAAAACTGTTTTTT.

The rearrangement uses TRBV30 and TRBJ2-1, with 8 bases matching TRBD2. The V and J ends lost 3 bases and 7 bases, in that order; junction bases with no gene match: 8. The CDR3 sequence is 14 residues long. CDR1 and CDR2 (germline): GTSNPN, SVGIG (reference sequence). The CDR3 DNA reads TGTGCCTGGAGACACGGACTAGCCGTTAATGAGCAGTTCTTC. Encoded protein: CAWRHGLAVNEQFF.